The following is a TCR beta chain sequence with its context. Its antigen is currently unknown. In making TCR cDNA, 5'RACE template switching added a universal primer site and UMIs to it. From the 5' RACE reads, TCRdb called clonotypes with MiXCR, one entry per CDR3 protein. This table has about 340,000 distinct CDR3 sequences, about an eighth appearing once. This sample is drawn from a study of T cells after yellow fever vaccination. This CDR3 is 15 amino acids long. V was cut by 5 bases and J by 2 bases, with 15 bases left in between. Germline-derived CDR1 and CDR2 are KGHSH and LQKENI. Findings of the study overall: Across the CD4 and CD8 compartments, a small share of clonotypes was present in both. Any FACS-sorted repertoire could hold abundant clonotypes that contaminate it from the bulk population.

This specimen was CD4+ T cells sorted from PBMCs, taken 15 days after the yellow fever booster vaccination. The TCR originated in a man between 18 and 29 years old who received the YFV17D yellow fever vaccine. V usage is TRBV18 and J usage is TRBJ2-5; D ambiguous. CDR3 DNA sequence: TGTGCCAGCTCAACCTCACGGGCAGCTCAAGAGACCCAGTACTTC. This translates into CASSTSRAAQETQYF.